This record concerns one T cell receptor (beta chain) sequence. Its target is not known. The sample comes from a study of Ad26.COV2.S vaccination and SARS-CoV-2 variants. This CDR3 comprises 16 residues. Germline V CDR1 and CDR2: LNHNV, YYDKDF (reference sequence). V shed 0 bases, J shed 0 bases, and the junction held 4 bases outside the gene matches. The table came from immunoSEQ multiplex PCR; TCRdb's copy has only in-frame clones and leaves some out. The sample shows under 150,000 clones, 86% of them seen only once. General study results and limits: The study found similar non-spike TCR breadth in vaccine and placebo recipients. Measurements of TCR breadth and depth may have given underestimates of the total T cell responses.

Here the sequenced sample was peripheral blood, taken after recovery from COVID-19. The source of this sequence is a human donor who had recovered from COVID-19. This chain links TRBV15 with TRBJ2-7; TRBD2 agrees at 8 bases. CDR3 in DNA: TGTGCCACCAGCAGAGATGGGAGCGGGAGCTCCTACGAGCAGTACTTC. Translated, it gives CATSRDGSGSSYEQYF. The variable domain in full, completed from reference TRBV15 and TRBJ2-7, reads DAMVIQNPRYQVTQFGKPVTLSCSQTLNHNVMYWYQQKSSQAPKLLFHYYDKDFNNEADTPDNFQSRRPNTSFCFLDIRSPGLGDTAMYLCATSRDGSGSSYEQYFGPGTRLTVT.